One and the same sample provided the 18 T cell receptor beta chains below, sequenced in a study of T-cell reconstitution after alpha-beta-depleted transplantation in children. TCRbeta library preparation incorporated unique molecular identifiers. TCRdb reprocessed the PCR reads with MiXCR, giving one entry per CDR3 protein. Here the sample spans over 150,000 distinct CDR3 sequences, roughly 14% being singletons. Sequences were derived from PBMCs from the stem cell graft donor, sampled from the stem cell graft. The origin of the receptors is a human donor who donated a stem cell graft to a child with acute lymphoblastic leukemia.

Concerning this clonotype itself: This could be a read error, since a much larger clone is one nucleotide away. The chain is built from TRBV25-1 and TRBJ1-1, with D perhaps matching TRBD1 (6 bases). This CDR3 comprises 16 residues. Trimming took off 8 bases at V and 5 bases at J, with 24 bases between the two ends. CDR1 is MGHDK and CDR2 is SYGVNS in the germline V gene. The CDR3 loop is CASANLGLEGGTEAFF. CDR3 nucleotide sequence: TGTGCCAGCGCGAATTTGGGGCTGGAAGGGGGGACTGAAGCTTTCTTT.

This clonotype was observed many times. The chain is built from TRBV12-3 or TRBV12-4 and TRBJ2-1, with 9 bases fitting TRBD2. Trimming at V came to 6 bases and at J to 7 bases, leaving 10 bases not matched to a gene. CDR3 size: 15 residues. The CDR3 nucleotides are TGTGCCAGCAGACAGACTAGCGGCCCTACGAATGAGCAGTTCTTC. Residues: CASRQTSGPTNEQFF.

This clonotype was counted many times. The CDR3 sequence: CASSRRESTDTQYF. The CDR3, as DNA: TGTGCCAGCAGCCGGCGGGAGTCTACAGATACGCAGTATTTT. The rearrangement uses TRBV27 and TRBJ2-3; 7 bases match TRBD2. Germline V gives CDR1 MNHEY, CDR2 SMNVEV (reference sequence). The V and J ends lost 6 bases and 3 bases, in that order; junction bases with no gene match: 6. This CDR3 is 14 amino acids long.

This clonotype was seen a few times. The gene calls are TRBV20-1 and TRBJ2-5; 8 bases fit TRBD2. CDR3 length: 14 amino acids. Trimming took 4 bases from V and 5 from J; bases not matched to a gene: 9. The germline gives CDR1 DFQATT, CDR2 SNEGSKA (reference sequence). This CDR3 is CSAKAGEGWETQYF. The CDR3 region has the DNA TGCAGTGCTAAAGCGGGAGAAGGCTGGGAGACCCAGTACTTC.

This chain's CDR3 is CASTQGQGNTEAFF. The CDR3 DNA follows: TGTGCCAGTACTCAGGGACAGGGGAACACTGAAGCTTTCTTT. The chain joins TRBV19 to TRBJ1-1, with 9 bases fitting TRBD1. Germline V CDR1 and CDR2: LNHDA, SQIVND (reference sequence). With V trimmed by 7 bases and J by 1 base, 4 bases remained unmatched. The CDR3 runs to 14 residues.

This clonotype was counted ten times or more. This chain connects TRBV10-2 to TRBJ2-3, with 8 bases identical to TRBD2. The trim removed 8 bases at V and 3 bases at J, leaving 10 bases unmatched. This CDR3 is 15 amino acids long. Germline V gene sequence: CDR1 WSHSY, CDR2 SAAADI. CDR3 nucleotide sequence: TGCGCCAGCGGACCTCGGCGGGAGGCAACAGATACGCAGTATTTT. This encodes CASGPRREATDTQYF.

V is TRBV27 and J is TRBJ1-2; 9 nucleotides line up with TRBD1. V shed 6 bases and J 2 bases; nucleotides not matched to a gene: 7. The CDR3 consists of 15 residues. CDR1 MNHEY and CDR2 SMNVEV come from the germline V gene (reference sequence). The CDR3 DNA is TGTGCCAGCAGCCCAAGAGGGACAGGGAACTATGGCTACACCTTC. As protein: CASSPRGTGNYGYTF.

This clonotype has ten or more counts. This chain connects TRBV12-3 or TRBV12-4 to TRBJ2-1; 8 bases map to TRBD2. The V and J ends lost 4 bases and 4 bases, in that order; junction bases with no gene match: 6. CDR3 length: 15 residues. This chain's CDR3 is CASSSSGTRYNEQFF. In DNA, the CDR3 is TGTGCCAGCAGTTCCTCCGGGACTAGGTACAATGAGCAGTTCTTC.

This clonotype was detected many times. The V gene is TRBV5-1, the J gene TRBJ2-1; D is possibly TRBD2 (6 bases). Per the germline V gene, CDR1 is SGHRS and CDR2 is YFSETQ. The CDR3 has 15 residues. Deletions cut 7 bases from V and 0 bases from J, with 14 bases between. The CDR3 protein is CASRTGGSSYNEQFF. In DNA, the CDR3 is TGCGCCAGCCGTACCGGAGGGAGCTCCTACAATGAGCAGTTCTTC.

This clonotype was observed at least ten times. The chain joins TRBV29-1 to TRBJ2-1; D not certain. The germline gives CDR1 SQVTM, CDR2 ANQGSEA. CDR3 length equals 9 residues. V gave up 5 bases and J gave up 4 bases, with 0 bases separating them. In DNA, the CDR3 is TGCAGCGTTTACAATGAGCAGTTCTTC. Protein product: CSVYNEQFF.

Only a few counts were recorded for this clonotype. This sequence joins TRBV29-1 and TRBJ2-6; D gene ambiguous. CDR3 length: 13 amino acids. Germline CDR1 and CDR2: SQVTM and ANQGSEA. V lost 6 bases and J 1 base, leaving 7 bases between the germline ends. This chain's CDR3 is CSVTPSGANVLTF. DNA for the CDR3: TGCAGCGTAACCCCTTCTGGGGCCAACGTCCTGACTTTC.

The CDR3 nucleotides read TGTGCCAGCAGCCCGCAGACAGGGGGGTCCGGGGTTCAGTACTTC. This codes for CASSPQTGGSGVQYF. This rearrangement joins TRBV11-3 to TRBJ2-4; 9 bases are shared with TRBD1. The CDR3 totals 15 residues. Germline V gene lookup returns CDR1 SGHNT and CDR2 YENEEA. The V gene end was trimmed by 5 bases and the J gene end by 11 bases; junction bases not matched to a gene: 13.

In its sample, this clonotype was seen many times. This chain joins TRBV10-3 and TRBJ1-5, with unresolved D. The CDR3 covers 13 residues. Per germline, CDR1 ENHRY and CDR2 SYGVKD. Trimming shortened V by 8 bases and J by 3 bases, and 11 bases separated the two germline ends. In nucleotides, the CDR3 is TGTGCCATCGGTCGGGCAGTCAATCAGCCCCAGCATTTT. It translates to CAIGRAVNQPQHF.

This clonotype was counted a few times. V is TRBV6-1 and J is TRBJ2-7, with 7 bases identical to TRBD1. The CDR3 extends over 15 amino acids. V shed 2 bases, J shed 2 bases, and the junction held 6 bases outside the gene matches. Germline V gene data show CDR1 as MNHNS and CDR2 as SASEGT. The CDR3 nucleotides read TGTGCCAGCAGTGAAAACTTTGGGACAGCCTACGAGCAGTACTTC. This codes for CASSENFGTAYEQYF.

As regards this clonotype: Since a much larger clone is just one base distant, this may be a read error. This rearrangement joins TRBV21-1 to TRBJ2-3; TRBD2 is the table's D call and was not checked against the DNA. TRBV21-1 is a pseudogene. The CDR3 spans 16 residues. Here the CDR3 DNA reads TGTGCCAGCAGCTTAACTAGCTCTCCCGGCTCAGATACGCAGTATTTT. It encodes CASSLTSSPGSDTQYF.

V is TRBV2 and J is TRBJ1-1; the D is unclear. The CDR3 has 13 amino acids. Germline V gives CDR1 SNHLY, CDR2 FYNNEI. The germline V and J ends were trimmed by 4 bases and 3 bases, with 9 bases remaining between them. CDR3 in DNA: TGTGCCAGCAGTGTGCTACAGTACACTGAAGCTTTCTTT. Protein: CASSVLQYTEAFF.

This clonotype has a handful of counts. The chain combines TRBV29-1 with TRBJ2-7; TRBD2 aligns across 9 bases. Germline CDR1 and CDR2: SQVTM and ANQGSEA. The V and J ends lost 7 bases and 7 bases, in that order; junction bases with no gene match: 14. CDR3 length: 14 amino acids. In nucleotides, the CDR3 is TGCAGCGCCCAGAGGGTAGCGGGAGCGGGTGAGCAGTACTTC. Amino acids: CSAQRVAGAGEQYF.

In this sample, this clonotype turned up many times. This chain joins TRBV29-1 and TRBJ2-3; 13 positions agree with TRBD2. Germline V gives CDR1 SQVTM, CDR2 ANQGSEA. The V and J ends lost 0 bases and 4 bases, in that order; junction bases with no gene match: 4. This CDR3 region has 16 residues. CDR3 region: CSVEDLGLAGADTQYF. CDR3 coding DNA: TGCAGCGTTGAAGACCTTGGACTAGCGGGAGCAGATACGCAGTATTTT.